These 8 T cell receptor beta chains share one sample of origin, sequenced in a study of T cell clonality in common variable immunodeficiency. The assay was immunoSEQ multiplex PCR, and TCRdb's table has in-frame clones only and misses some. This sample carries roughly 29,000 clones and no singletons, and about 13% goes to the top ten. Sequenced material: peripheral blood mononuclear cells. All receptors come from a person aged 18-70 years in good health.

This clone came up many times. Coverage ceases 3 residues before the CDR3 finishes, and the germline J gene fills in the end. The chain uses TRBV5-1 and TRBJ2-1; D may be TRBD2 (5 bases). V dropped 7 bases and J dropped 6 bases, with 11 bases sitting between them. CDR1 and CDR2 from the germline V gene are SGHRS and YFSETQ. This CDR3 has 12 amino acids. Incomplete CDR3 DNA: TGCGCCAGCGCGACGGACTCCAATGAG. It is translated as CASATDSNE. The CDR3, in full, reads CASATDSNEQFF.

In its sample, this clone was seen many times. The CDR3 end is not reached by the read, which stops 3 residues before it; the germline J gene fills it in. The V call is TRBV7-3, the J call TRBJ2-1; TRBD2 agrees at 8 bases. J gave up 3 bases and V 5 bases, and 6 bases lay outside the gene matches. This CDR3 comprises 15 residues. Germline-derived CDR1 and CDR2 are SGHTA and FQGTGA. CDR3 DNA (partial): TGTGCCAGCAGCCCGATGAGCGGGGGCTACAATGAG. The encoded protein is CASSPMSGGYNE. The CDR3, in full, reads CASSPMSGGYNEQFF.

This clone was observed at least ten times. CDR3 DNA (partial): TGTGCCAGCAGTTCCCCCCGACTAGCGGGCTCTCGTGAG. Residues: CASSSPRLAGSRE. The entire CDR3 sequence reads CASSSPRLAGSREQFF. The V and J genes are TRBV28 and TRBJ2-1; the match to TRBD2 covers 10 bases. The CDR3 end is not reached by the read, which stops 3 residues before it; the germline J gene fills it in. CDR3 length: 16 amino acids. Germline V gene lookup returns CDR1 MDHEN and CDR2 SYDVKM. The V gene end was trimmed by 4 bases and the J gene end by 9 bases; junction bases not matched to a gene: 12. Variable domain in full (rest from reference TRBV28 and TRBJ2-1): DVKVTQSSRYLVKRTGEKVFLECVQDMDHENMFWYRQDPGLGLRLIYFSYDVKMKEKGDIPEGYSVSREKKERFSLILESASTNQTSMYLCASSSPRLAGSREQFFGPGTRLTVL.

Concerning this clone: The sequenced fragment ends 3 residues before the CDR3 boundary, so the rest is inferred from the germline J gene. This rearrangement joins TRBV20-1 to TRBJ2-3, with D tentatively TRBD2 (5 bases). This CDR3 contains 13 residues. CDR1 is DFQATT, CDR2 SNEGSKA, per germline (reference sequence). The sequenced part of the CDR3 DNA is TGCAGTGCTGCCGCCGGGGTTCAAGAGACG. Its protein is CSAAAGVQET. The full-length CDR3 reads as CSAAAGVQETQYF.

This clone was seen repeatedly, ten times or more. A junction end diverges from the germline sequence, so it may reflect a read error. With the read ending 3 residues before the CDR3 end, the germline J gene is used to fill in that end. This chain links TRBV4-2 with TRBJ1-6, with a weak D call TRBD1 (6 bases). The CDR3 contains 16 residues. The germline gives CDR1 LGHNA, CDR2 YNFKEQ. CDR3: CASSQTQGSYNSPLHF. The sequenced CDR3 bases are TGCGCCAGCAGCCAAACACAGGGTTCCTATAATTCACCC.

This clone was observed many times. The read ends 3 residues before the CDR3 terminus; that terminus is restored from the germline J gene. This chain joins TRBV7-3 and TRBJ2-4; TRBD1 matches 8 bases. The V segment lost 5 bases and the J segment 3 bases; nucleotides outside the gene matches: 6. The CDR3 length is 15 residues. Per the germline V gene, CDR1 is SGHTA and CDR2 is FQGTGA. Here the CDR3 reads CASSPGTGSKNIQYF. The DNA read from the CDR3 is TGTGCCAGCAGCCCGGGGACAGGCAGCAAAAACATT. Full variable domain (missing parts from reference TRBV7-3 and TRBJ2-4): GAGVSQTPSNKVTEKGKYVELRCDPISGHTALYWYRQSLGQGPEFLIYFQGTGAADDSGLPNDRFFAVRPEGSVSTLKIQRTERGDSAVYLCASSPGTGSKNIQYFGAGTRLSVL.

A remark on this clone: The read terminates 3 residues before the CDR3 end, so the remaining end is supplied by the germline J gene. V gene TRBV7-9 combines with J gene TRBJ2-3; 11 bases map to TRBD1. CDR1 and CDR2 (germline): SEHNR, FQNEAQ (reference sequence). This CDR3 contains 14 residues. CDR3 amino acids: CASSRTGGEKTQYF. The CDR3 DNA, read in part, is TGTGCCAGCAGCCGGACAGGGGGCGAAAAGACG.

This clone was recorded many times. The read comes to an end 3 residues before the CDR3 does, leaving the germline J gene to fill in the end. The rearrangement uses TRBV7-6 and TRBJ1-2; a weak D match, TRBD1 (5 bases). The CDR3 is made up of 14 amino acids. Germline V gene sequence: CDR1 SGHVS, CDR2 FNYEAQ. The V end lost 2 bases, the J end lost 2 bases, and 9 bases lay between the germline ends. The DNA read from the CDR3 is TGTGCCAGCAGCTTAACCGACAGCAACTATGGC. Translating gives CASSLTDSNYG. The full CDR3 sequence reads CASSLTDSNYGYTF.